This TCR beta chain was recorded in a study of cytomegalovirus exposure and HLA in healthy donors. The PCR contained 60 Vbeta and 13 Jbeta primers. Profiled with immunoSEQ multiplex PCR; TCRdb holds only in-frame clones, not every one. The sample has about 95,000 clones, 75% to 85% seen once. The CDR3 covers 15 residues. Germline V gives CDR1 SGDLS, CDR2 YYNGEE. V shed 0 bases, J shed 4 bases, and the junction held 5 bases outside the gene matches. V gene TRBV9 combines with J gene TRBJ2-7, with 9 bases aligning to TRBD2. Specimen: PBMCs. This sequence was found in a man aged 18 to 35 in good health and CMV-seropositive. CDR3 nucleotides: TGTGCCAGCAGCGTAGGGGTGACTAGCGGTTACGAGCAGTACTTC. This gives the protein CASSVGVTSGYEQYF.